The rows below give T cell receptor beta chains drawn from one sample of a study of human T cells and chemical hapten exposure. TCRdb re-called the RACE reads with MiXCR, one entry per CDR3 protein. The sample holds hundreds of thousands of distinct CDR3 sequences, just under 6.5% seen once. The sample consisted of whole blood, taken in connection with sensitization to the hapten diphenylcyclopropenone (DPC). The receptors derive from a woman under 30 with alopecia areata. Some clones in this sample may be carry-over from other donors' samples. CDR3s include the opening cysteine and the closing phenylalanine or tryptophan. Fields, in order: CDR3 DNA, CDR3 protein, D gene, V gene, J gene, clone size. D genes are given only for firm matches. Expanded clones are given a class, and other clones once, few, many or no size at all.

cdr3_nt: TGCAGCGTTGTCTCGGAGAGGGAGACCCAGTACTTC; cdr3_aa: CSVVSERETQYF; d_call: NA; v_call: TRBV29-1; j_call: TRBJ2-5; clone_size: NA
cdr3_nt: TGTGCCAGCAGCTTAATGGGACCGAACACTGAAGCTTTCTTT; cdr3_aa: CASSLMGPNTEAFF; d_call: NA; v_call: TRBV7-2; j_call: TRBJ1-1; clone_size: many
cdr3_nt: TGCGCCAGCAGCTTGACAGGCAGGAGCACAGATACGCAGTATTTT; cdr3_aa: CASSLTGRSTDTQYF; d_call: NA; v_call: TRBV5-1; j_call: TRBJ2-3; clone_size: many
cdr3_nt: TGTGCCAGCAGGGGAGACAGGAACACTGAAGCTTTCTTT; cdr3_aa: CASRGDRNTEAFF; d_call: NA; v_call: TRBV12-3/TRBV12-4; j_call: TRBJ1-1; clone_size: few
cdr3_nt: TGTGCCAGCAGTTTCGGGGCCCTCATGAACACTGAAGCTTTCTTT; cdr3_aa: CASSFGALMNTEAFF; d_call: NA; v_call: TRBV12-3/TRBV12-4; j_call: TRBJ1-1; clone_size: few
cdr3_nt: TGTGCCAGCAGCCAAGATTCGATGGGAGGGATGGGCACTGAAGCTTTCTTT; cdr3_aa: CASSQDSMGGMGTEAFF; d_call: NA; v_call: TRBV3-1; j_call: TRBJ1-1; clone_size: NA
cdr3_nt: TGTGCCAGCAGTTTTGAGGGGGGCACCGGGGAGCTGTTTTTT; cdr3_aa: CASSFEGGTGELFF; d_call: NA; v_call: TRBV12-3/TRBV12-4; j_call: TRBJ2-2; clone_size: NA
cdr3_nt: TGTGCCAGCAGCTTTTCCATCAACGGGGAGCTGTTTTTT; cdr3_aa: CASSFSINGELFF; d_call: NA; v_call: TRBV11-2; j_call: TRBJ2-2; clone_size: few
cdr3_nt: TGTGCCAGCAGCCCGCGAACAGGGCTAGCCGGGGCCAACGTCCTGACTTTC; cdr3_aa: CASSPRTGLAGANVLTF; d_call: NA; v_call: TRBV7-9; j_call: TRBJ2-6; clone_size: few
cdr3_nt: TGTGCCAGCAGTTACGAGGGGGGGAGTAATGAAAAACTGTTTTTT; cdr3_aa: CASSYEGGSNEKLFF; d_call: NA; v_call: TRBV6-6; j_call: TRBJ1-4; clone_size: many
cdr3_nt: TGTGCCAGTAGTATAATGGGAGGGGGCAATGAGCAGTTCTTC; cdr3_aa: CASSIMGGGNEQFF; d_call: NA; v_call: TRBV19; j_call: TRBJ2-1; clone_size: NA
cdr3_nt: TGCGCCAGCAGCGACAGGGGGCTAGACACTGAAGCTTTCTTT; cdr3_aa: CASSDRGLDTEAFF; d_call: TRBD1; v_call: TRBV4-3; j_call: TRBJ1-1; clone_size: NA
cdr3_nt: TGCAGCGTTTCTCCTGAAGCTTTCTTT; cdr3_aa: CSVSPEAFF; d_call: NA; v_call: TRBV29-1; j_call: TRBJ1-1; clone_size: NA
cdr3_nt: TGTGCCAGCAGTTACTCCCAGAGATACGAGCAGTACTTC; cdr3_aa: CASSYSQRYEQYF; d_call: NA; v_call: TRBV6-6; j_call: TRBJ2-7; clone_size: many
cdr3_nt: TGTGCCAGCAGTCACGGGACAGGGTTGCAGCCCCAGCATTTT; cdr3_aa: CASSHGTGLQPQHF; d_call: TRBD1; v_call: TRBV28; j_call: TRBJ1-5; clone_size: few